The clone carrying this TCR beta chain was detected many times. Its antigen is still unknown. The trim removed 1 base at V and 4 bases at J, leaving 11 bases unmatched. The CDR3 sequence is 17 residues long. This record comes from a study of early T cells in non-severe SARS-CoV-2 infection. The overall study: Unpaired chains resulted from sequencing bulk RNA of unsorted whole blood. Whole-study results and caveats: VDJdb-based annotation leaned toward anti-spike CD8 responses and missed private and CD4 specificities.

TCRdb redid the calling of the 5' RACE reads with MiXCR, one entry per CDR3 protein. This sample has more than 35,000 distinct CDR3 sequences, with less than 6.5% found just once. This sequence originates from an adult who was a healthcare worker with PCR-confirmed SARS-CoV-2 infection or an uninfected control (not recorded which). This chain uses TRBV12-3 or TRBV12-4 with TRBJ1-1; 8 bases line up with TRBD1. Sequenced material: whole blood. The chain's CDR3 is CASSLVGRTGRATEAFF. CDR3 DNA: TGTGCCAGCAGTTTAGTAGGGCGGACAGGGAGAGCCACTGAAGCTTTCTTT.